Presented here are 11 T cell receptor beta chains from one specimen sequenced in a study of T cell repertoires in cytomegalovirus infection. TCRdb fed the reads into MiXCR, producing one record per CDR3 protein. The data hold about 260,000 distinct CDR3 sequences, with approximately 9.1% observed a single time. The sample comprised PBMCs. The origin of the receptors is a human donor in good health (CMV status not recorded). Some clones in this sample may be carry-over from other donors' samples.

This clonotype was seen repeatedly, ten times or more. The chain is built from TRBV12-3 or TRBV12-4 and TRBJ1-1, with a possible D match to TRBD1 (5 bases). The CDR3 runs to 15 residues. Deletions cut 4 bases from V and 8 bases from J, with 20 bases between. The CDR3 sequence is CASSSLPPRAWEAFF. CDR3 nucleotides: TGTGCCAGCAGTTCACTACCCCCCAGGGCCTGGGAAGCTTTCTTT.

This clonotype was found many times. The V call is TRBV7-8, the J call TRBJ1-5; a weak D match, TRBD1 (6 bases). Trimming left V 2 bases short and J 3 bases short, with 17 bases between. The CDR3 is made up of 17 amino acids. From germline, CDR1 is SGHVS and CDR2 FQNEAQ. The CDR3 DNA reads TGTGCCAGCAGCTTAAGTTCCGGGGGCCATTTCAATCAGCCCCAGCATTTT. This gives the protein CASSLSSGGHFNQPQHF.

This clonotype was recorded many times. The chain joins TRBV7-2 to TRBJ1-5; D is perhaps TRBD1 (5 bases). The CDR3 loop spans 14 amino acids. V shed 5 bases and J shed 7 bases, with 15 bases lying between them. Germline CDR1 SGHTA, CDR2 FQGNSA. The CDR3 DNA reads as TGTGCCAGCAGCCCGGGGGGGGTTGTGCAGCCCCAGCATTTT. It codes for CASSPGGVVQPQHF.

This clonotype occurred a few times. The V gene is TRBV20-1, the J gene TRBJ1-2; D is unresolved. Germline assignment: CDR1 DFQATT and CDR2 SNEGSKA (reference sequence). The CDR3 loop spans 12 amino acids. Trimming shortened V by 6 bases and J by 10 bases, and 18 bases separated the two germline ends. CDR3 bases: TGCAGTGCCCCATCGGAGAGAGGCCACTACACCTTC. As protein: CSAPSERGHYTF.

This clonotype came up a few times. The chain couples TRBV20-1 to TRBJ2-7; 10 nucleotides align to TRBD1. Per the germline V gene, CDR1 is DFQATT and CDR2 is SNEGSKA (reference sequence). This CDR3 comprises 14 residues. The V and J ends lost 1 base and 6 bases, in that order; junction bases with no gene match: 6. This CDR3 is CSARVRQGASEQYF. The CDR3 DNA sequence: TGCAGTGCTAGAGTAAGACAGGGGGCTTCCGAGCAGTACTTC.

In its sample, this clonotype was seen many times. The genes are TRBV7-2 and TRBJ2-2, with a tentative D call TRBD2 (5 bases). Germline loops: CDR1 SGHTA, CDR2 FQGNSA. This CDR3 spans 16 amino acids. The V end was cut by 1 base, the J end by 2 bases, with 11 bases between. This CDR3 is CASSLDPPGNTGELFF. The CDR3 DNA sequence: TGTGCCAGCAGCTTAGACCCTCCGGGAAACACCGGGGAGCTGTTTTTT.

This clonotype has at least ten counts. V usage is TRBV6-2 or TRBV6-3 and J usage is TRBJ1-1; 7 bases are shared with TRBD1. Per the germline V gene, CDR1 is MNHEY and CDR2 is SVGEGT. The CDR3 has 16 amino acids. With 6 bases clipped from V and 0 bases from J, the junction kept 10 bases outside the gene matches. CDR3 protein: CASRTGTALMNTEAFF. The CDR3 region has the DNA TGTGCCAGCAGGACCGGGACAGCCCTTATGAACACTGAAGCTTTCTTT.

This clonotype was observed at least ten times. The J gene is TRBJ2-7, the V gene TRBV7-2; 9 nucleotides line up with TRBD1. The CDR3 spans 16 residues. Germline CDR1 reads SGHTA; CDR2 reads FQGNSA. The V gene end was trimmed by 1 base and the J gene end by 7 bases; junction bases not matched to a gene: 11. The CDR3 bases are TGTGCCAGCAGCTTAGGAGGGACAGGGAGGTTAAAAGAGCAGTACTTC. Translation gives CASSLGGTGRLKEQYF.

The chain is built from TRBV20-1 and TRBJ2-7; D is perhaps TRBD1 (6 bases). V shed 5 bases and J shed 2 bases, with 13 bases lying between them. Germline loops: CDR1 DFQATT, CDR2 SNEGSKA (reference sequence). The CDR3 contains 13 residues. The chain's CDR3 is CSAPGQLTYEQYF. CDR3 sequence (DNA): TGCAGTGCTCCCGGACAGCTTACCTACGAGCAGTACTTC.

This clonotype was recorded a few times. The chain joins TRBV7-2 to TRBJ2-3; 16 positions agree with TRBD2. This CDR3 spans 16 amino acids. V shed 3 bases, J shed 9 bases, and the junction held 6 bases outside the gene matches. The germline CDR1 and CDR2 sequences are SGHTA and FQGNSA. For the CDR3, the DNA is TGTGCCAGCAGCTTCGGGACTAGCGGGGGGGCAAGCACGCAGTATTTT. This gives the protein CASSFGTSGGASTQYF.

This clonotype occurred a few times. The chain employs TRBV29-1 and TRBJ1-2; D might be TRBD1 (5 bases). This CDR3 spans 12 amino acids. Germline V gives CDR1 SQVTM, CDR2 ANQGSEA. Trimming took off 6 bases at V and 2 bases at J, with 10 bases between the two ends. The CDR3, as DNA: TGCAGCGTAAGGGACGAGAACTATGGCTACACCTTC. It translates to CSVRDENYGYTF.